This T cell receptor (beta chain) is drawn from a study of T-cell reconstitution after alpha-beta-depleted transplantation in children. Only a few counts were recorded for this clonotype. Its cognate antigen is unknown. Unique molecular identifiers featured in how the TCRbeta library was prepared. TCRdb used MiXCR to reprocess the PCR reads, holding one entry per CDR3 protein. The data hold around 670,000 distinct CDR3 sequences, with about 12% observed a single time. Germline CDR1 is DFQATT and CDR2 is SNEGSKA (reference sequence). The CDR3 runs to 14 residues. V was clipped by 3 bases and J by 6 bases, with 16 bases between them. Findings and limits, study-wide: About two months after transplant, alpha-beta T cells reportedly came from several hundred expanded graft clones. Elevated TCRbeta diversity at day 60 was traced, in some patients, to surviving recipient T cells and thymic progenitors.

This receptor was obtained from a girl aged 2 to 9 with congenital amegakaryocytic thrombocytopenia, due to receive a stem cell transplant. The sample in question was PBMCs, obtained before TCRalphabeta/CD19-depleted stem cell transplant. V and J are TRBV20-1 and TRBJ2-3; the D is unclear. The CDR3 here is CSASIVGPSDTQYF. Written as DNA, the CDR3 is TGCAGTGCTAGCATCGTGGGTCCCTCGGATACGCAGTATTTT.